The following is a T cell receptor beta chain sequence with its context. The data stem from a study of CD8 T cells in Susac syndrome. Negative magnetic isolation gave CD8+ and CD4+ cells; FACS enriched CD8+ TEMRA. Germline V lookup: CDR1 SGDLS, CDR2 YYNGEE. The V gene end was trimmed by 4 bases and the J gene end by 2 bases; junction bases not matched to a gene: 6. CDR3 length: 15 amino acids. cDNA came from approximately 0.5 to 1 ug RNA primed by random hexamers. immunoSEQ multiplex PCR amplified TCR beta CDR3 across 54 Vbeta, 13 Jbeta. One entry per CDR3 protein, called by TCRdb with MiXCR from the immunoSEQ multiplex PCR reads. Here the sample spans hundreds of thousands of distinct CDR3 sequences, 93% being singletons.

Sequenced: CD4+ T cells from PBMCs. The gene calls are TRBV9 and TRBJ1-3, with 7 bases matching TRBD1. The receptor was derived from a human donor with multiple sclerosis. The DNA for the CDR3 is TGTGCCAGCAGCTCGCGGACAGGCACTGGAAACACCATATATTTT. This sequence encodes CASSSRTGTGNTIYF.